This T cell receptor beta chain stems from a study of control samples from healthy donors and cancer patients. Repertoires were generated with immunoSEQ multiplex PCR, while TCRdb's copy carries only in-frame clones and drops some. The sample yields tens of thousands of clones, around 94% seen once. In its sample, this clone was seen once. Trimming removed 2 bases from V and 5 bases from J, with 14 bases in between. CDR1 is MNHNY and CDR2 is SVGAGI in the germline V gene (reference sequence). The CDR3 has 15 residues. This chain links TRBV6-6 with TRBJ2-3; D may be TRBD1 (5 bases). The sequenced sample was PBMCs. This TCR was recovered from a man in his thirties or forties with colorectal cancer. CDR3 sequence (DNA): TGTGCCAGCAGTTACGCGGCCAGGGCGGTAGATACGCAGTATTTT. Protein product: CASSYAARAVDTQYF.